This T cell receptor (beta chain) originates from a study of identifying expanded T cells in peripheral blood. Study-wide results and caveats: Differentially abundant clones: around 1.2 between replicates, about 15 at approximately 13 days, 19 to 20 at four. Roughly 2-week clone count variance significantly increased as total template count grew.

TCRdb's table, derived via immunoSEQ multiplex PCR, lists solely in-frame clones and lacks some. The profile shows under 90,000 clones, 89% of them singletons. During the collection period, no donor immune events like infections were recorded. Germline lookup yields CDR1 GTSNPN and CDR2 SVGIG (reference sequence). V lost 2 bases and J 3 bases, leaving 14 bases between the germline ends. This CDR3 has 14 residues. On this clone itself: The antigen is undetermined.

The clonotype originates from a person aged 18 to 75 in good health. The chain recombines TRBV30 with TRBJ2-7; D possibly matches TRBD1 or TRBD2 (6 bases each). Sequencing was carried out using blood. Here the CDR3 DNA reads TGTGCCTGGAGTCTCGGGGGCACAGACTACGAGCAGTACTTC. It yields the protein CAWSLGGTDYEQYF.